This TCR beta chain was documented in a study of blood T cell repertoires in COVID-19. Overall study context: Samples taken during acute and convalescent COVID-19 were collected in the United States, Italy and Spain. From T cells, B-cell-depleted T cells, or PBMCs came the material, which was cDNA or gDNA.

This CDR3 contains 13 residues. Between the trimmed V and J ends, which lost 8 bases and 0 bases, there was a span of 8 bases. Germline assignment: CDR1 SNHLY and CDR2 FYNNEI. As handled by the study authors: Estimation of nucleated cell counts relied on the amplification of reference gene primers. Produced via immunoSEQ multiplex PCR; TCRdb's table is partial and in-frame only. The V and J calls and clone size are taken from that table; D and trimming were inferred from the DNA. The sample has roughly 140,000 clones, more than 80% seen once. This clone was counted a single time. The chain recombines TRBV2 with TRBJ2-1; the D is unclear. The source material was peripheral blood. This clonotype originated in a human donor with acute or convalescent COVID-19. The donor label of this sample is uncertain. The CDR3 nucleotides read TGTGCCAGCTCCAGTCTCTCCTACAATGAGCAGTTCTTC. The encoded protein is CASSSLSYNEQFF. The entire variable domain, with the rest obtained from reference TRBV2 and TRBJ2-1, is as follows: EPEVTQTPSHQVTQMGQEVILRCVPISNHLYFYWYRQILGQKVEFLVSFYNNEISEKSEIFDDQFSVERPDGSNFTLKIRSTKLEDSAMYFCASSSLSYNEQFFGPGTRLTVL.